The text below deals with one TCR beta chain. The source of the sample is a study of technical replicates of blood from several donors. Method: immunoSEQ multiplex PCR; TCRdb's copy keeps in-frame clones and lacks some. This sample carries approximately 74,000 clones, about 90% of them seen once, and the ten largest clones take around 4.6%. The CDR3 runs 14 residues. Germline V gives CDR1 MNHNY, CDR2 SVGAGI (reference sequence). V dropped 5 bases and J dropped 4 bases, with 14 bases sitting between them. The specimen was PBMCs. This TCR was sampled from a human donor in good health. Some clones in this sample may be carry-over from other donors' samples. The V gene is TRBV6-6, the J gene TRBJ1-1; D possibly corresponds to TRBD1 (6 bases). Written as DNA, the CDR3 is TGTGCCAGCAGTCAAGTGGGGGCAATCACTGAAGCTTTCTTT. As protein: CASSQVGAITEAFF.